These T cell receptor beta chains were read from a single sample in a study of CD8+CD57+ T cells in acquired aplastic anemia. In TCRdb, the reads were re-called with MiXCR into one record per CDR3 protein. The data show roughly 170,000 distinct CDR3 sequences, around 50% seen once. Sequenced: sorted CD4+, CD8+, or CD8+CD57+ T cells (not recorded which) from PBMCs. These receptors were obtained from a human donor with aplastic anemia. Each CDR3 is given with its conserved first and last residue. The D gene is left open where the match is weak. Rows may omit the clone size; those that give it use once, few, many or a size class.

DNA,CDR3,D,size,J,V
TGTGCCAGCAGTGAGAAGAGGGTCGGATCACCCCCCCACTTT,CASSEKRVGSPPHF,NA,NA,TRBJ1-6,TRBV2
TGCAGCGTTGAAAAGGGGCCCAACTATGGCTACACCTTC,CSVEKGPNYGYTF,NA,few,TRBJ1-2,TRBV29-1
TGTGCCATCAGCGGCGATACCGGGACAGCAACTAATGAAAAACTGTTTTTT,CAISGDTGTATNEKLFF,TRBD1,once,TRBJ1-4,TRBV10-3
TGTGCCAGCAGTGAAAGCAGCCAGGGATCACCCCTCCACTTT,CASSESSQGSPLHF,NA,many,TRBJ1-6,TRBV6-4
TGCAGCGTTGCTGGGGGACAGGGCTACGAGCAGTACTTC,CSVAGGQGYEQYF,TRBD1,NA,TRBJ2-7,TRBV29-1
TGCGCCAGCAGCCAAGAATCCCGGGTTTCGGAAGCTTTCTTT,CASSQESRVSEAFF,NA,many,TRBJ1-1,TRBV4-1
TGCAGTGCCCTAGCGGGGGGAGGTGATACGCAGTATTTT,CSALAGGGDTQYF,TRBD2,NA,TRBJ2-3,TRBV20-1
TGCAGCGTTGTAGAGGGTTCTGGAAACACCATATATTTT,CSVVEGSGNTIYF,NA,few,TRBJ1-3,TRBV29-1
TGTGCCATCAGTGATGGTGGGACTAGCGTGTACGAGCAGTACTTC,CAISDGGTSVYEQYF,TRBD2,NA,TRBJ2-7,TRBV10-3
TGCAGCCCTAAACCTAGCGGAAAAGAGACCCAGTACTTC,CSPKPSGKETQYF,TRBD2,many,TRBJ2-5,TRBV20-1
TGCAGCGTTAAGGCGGGGGGTAAGGGGACCCAGTACTTC,CSVKAGGKGTQYF,TRBD2,NA,TRBJ2-5,TRBV29-1
TGTGCCAGCAGCGTAGTGGGGGGAGGAAGGGATACGCAGTATTTT,CASSVVGGGRDTQYF,NA,NA,TRBJ2-3,TRBV9
TGTGCCAGCAGCGGTGGGGGTAATTCACCCCTCCACTTT,CASSGGGNSPLHF,NA,NA,TRBJ1-6,TRBV11-3
TGCAGTGCTGGACCGGTTGAAGCTTTCTTT,CSAGPVEAFF,NA,NA,TRBJ1-1,TRBV20-1
TGTGCCAGCAGTTTACGGGGAGTTCAGGCAGATACGCAGTATTTT,CASSLRGVQADTQYF,NA,many,TRBJ2-3,TRBV9
TGTGCCAGCAGTGAATCTCCCCCCTTGGAGCAGTACTTC,CASSESPPLEQYF,NA,NA,TRBJ2-7,TRBV2
TGCGCCAGCAGCCAAGCCCATGGGCAGTTTAATCCACCCCTCCACTTT,CASSQAHGQFNPPLHF,NA,NA,TRBJ1-6,TRBV4-1
TGTGCCAGCAGCGCGAGCGGGTCTACTAATGAAAAACTGTTTTTT,CASSASGSTNEKLFF,NA,many,TRBJ1-4,TRBV7-6
TGCAGTGCTAGGGATGGGACAGTGAACACTGAAGCTTTCTTT,CSARDGTVNTEAFF,TRBD1,NA,TRBJ1-1,TRBV20-1
TGTGCCAGTAGTATCGGGACACCTAACACTGAAGCTTTCTTT,CASSIGTPNTEAFF,NA,NA,TRBJ1-1,TRBV19
TGTGCCACCAGCAGAGGGTCAGGAGGTACTGGAAACACCATATATTTT,CATSRGSGGTGNTIYF,NA,NA,TRBJ1-3,TRBV15
TGCGCCAGCAGCCGAGTCGGGACATCCCAAGAGACCCAGTACTTC,CASSRVGTSQETQYF,NA,many,TRBJ2-5,TRBV4-1
TGCAGCGGTATGGACAGGGGAGGTTCAGATACGCAGTATTTT,CSGMDRGGSDTQYF,TRBD1,few,TRBJ2-3,TRBV29-1
TGCAGCGTTGAAGATCGGTCGGGGGCCTATGGCTACACCTTC,CSVEDRSGAYGYTF,NA,once,TRBJ1-2,TRBV29-1